These 23 T cell receptor beta chains were sequenced from one sample in a study of blood T cell repertoires in COVID-19. Assay used: immunoSEQ multiplex PCR; TCRdb lists only in-frame clones, some missing. The profile shows 120,000 to 150,000 clones, 84% of them singletons. The specimen sequenced was peripheral blood. These receptors all come from a human donor in a cohort sampled during active COVID-19.

J is TRBJ2-4 and V is TRBV5-5, with 9 bases matching TRBD2. The germline V gene has CDR1 SGHKS and CDR2 YYEKEE (reference sequence). The length of the CDR3 is 16 residues. V shed 3 bases and J 0 bases; nucleotides not matched to a gene: 4. The CDR3 sequence: CASSSLAGLAKNIQYF. In DNA, the CDR3 is TGTGCCAGCAGCTCCCTAGCGGGGTTAGCCAAAAACATTCAGTACTTC.

J is TRBJ2-7 and V is TRBV7-2; 7 bases align to TRBD2. Germline lookup yields CDR1 SGHTA and CDR2 FQGNSA. V dropped 1 base and J dropped 3; count of bases not matched to a gene: 9. The CDR3 contains 16 residues. CDR3: CASSLGGAGFDYEQYF. CDR3 DNA: TGTGCCAGCAGCTTAGGGGGAGCGGGGTTCGACTACGAGCAGTACTTC.

This chain joins TRBV30 and TRBJ1-3; D is unresolved. This CDR3 is built from 14 residues. The V end was cut by 1 base, the J end by 1 base, with 8 bases between. The germline V gene encodes CDR1 GTSNPN and CDR2 SVGIG (reference sequence). CDR3 nucleotide sequence: TGTGCCTGGAGTGCCGGAGGATCTGGAAACACCATATATTTT. The encoded protein is CAWSAGGSGNTIYF.

CDR3: CASSWSSYEQYV. CDR3 bases: TGTGCCAGCTCCTGGAGCTCCTACGAGCAGTACGTC. The rearrangement links TRBV21-1 to TRBJ2-7; TRBD2 is taken as the D call from the table, unchecked against the DNA. TRBV21-1 has pseudogene status. The CDR3 sequence is 12 residues long.

This clone was seen just once. The J gene is TRBJ2-1, the V gene TRBV19, with TRBD1 identical over 7 bases. Germline V CDR1 and CDR2: LNHDA, SQIVND (reference sequence). The CDR3 length is 14 residues. V shed 6 bases and J 4 bases; nucleotides not matched to a gene: 6. The CDR3 region is CASSRDREYNEQFF. In nucleotides, the CDR3 is TGTGCCAGTAGCCGGGACAGAGAATACAATGAGCAGTTCTTC.

This chain uses TRBV27 with TRBJ1-2; D may be TRBD1 (6 bases). Per the germline V gene, CDR1 is MNHEY and CDR2 is SMNVEV (reference sequence). CDR3 size: 14 residues. Between the trimmed V and J ends, which lost 6 bases and 2 bases, there was a span of 13 bases. CDR3 bases: TGTGCCAGCAGACCAACGAGGGGGAACTATGGCTACACCTTC. Its protein product is CASRPTRGNYGYTF.

The chain couples TRBV5-4 to TRBJ2-5, with 12 nucleotides matching TRBD2. With V trimmed by 4 bases and J by 4 bases, 8 bases remained unmatched. This CDR3 region has 16 residues. Germline CDR1 reads SGHNT; CDR2 reads YYREEE (reference sequence). CDR3 region: CASSVRLAGAGETQYF. CDR3 in DNA: TGTGCCAGCAGCGTAAGACTAGCGGGGGCGGGAGAGACCCAGTACTTC.

The chain combines TRBV3-1 (or the pseudogene TRBV3-2) with TRBJ2-1; D might be TRBD1 (6 bases). V was cut by 1 base and J by 8 bases, with 15 bases left in between. The germline CDR1 and CDR2 sequences are LGHDT and YNNKEL (reference sequence). The length of the CDR3 is 15 residues. The CDR3: CASSQGLDSRHEQFF. The CDR3 coding sequence is TGTGCCAGCAGCCAAGGGCTGGACAGTCGGCATGAGCAGTTCTTC.

This clone was found once. The chain links TRBV3-1 (or the pseudogene TRBV3-2) to TRBJ2-1, with D possibly being TRBD2 (6 bases). CDR1 is LGHDT, CDR2 YNNKEL, per germline (reference sequence). CDR3 length: 17 residues. Trimming removed 2 bases from V and 9 bases from J, with 23 bases in between. DNA for the CDR3: TGTGCCAGCAGCCAAAATTCGTGGGGGGTCGATAAGATTGAGCAGTTCTTC. Translation: CASSQNSWGVDKIEQFF.

The chain employs TRBV5-1 and TRBJ2-3; 12 bases are a match to TRBD2. V gave up 3 bases and J gave up 3 bases; unmatched junction bases: 11. The CDR3 runs 18 residues. Germline loops: CDR1 SGHRS, CDR2 YFSETQ. CDR3 sequence: CASSWNGLAGTRTDTQYF. As DNA, the CDR3 is TGCGCCAGCAGCTGGAACGGACTAGCGGGAACAAGGACAGATACGCAGTATTTT.

The CDR3 DNA follows: TGTGCCAGCAGCCAAGAAGTTACGGGTTCTGGGGCCAACGTCCTGACTTTC. Its translation: CASSQEVTGSGANVLTF. V gene TRBV3-1 (or the pseudogene TRBV3-2) combines with J gene TRBJ2-6; D is unresolved. The ends were cut back, 0 bases at V and 1 base at J, with 10 bases in the middle. There are 17 residues in the CDR3. Germline-derived CDR1 and CDR2 are LGHDT and YNNKEL (reference sequence).

The rearrangement joins TRBV6-5 to TRBJ2-7; 8 positions agree with TRBD1. Germline-derived CDR1 and CDR2 are MNHEY and SVGAGI. The CDR3 has 15 residues. Trimming cost V 6 bases and J 2 bases; bases outside gene matches: 9. CDR3 sequence: CASSSGQGRAYEQYF. The CDR3 DNA sequence: TGTGCCAGCAGCTCCGGACAGGGTAGGGCCTACGAGCAGTACTTC.

The chain employs TRBV28 and TRBJ1-1; D remains ambiguous. The CDR3 extends over 13 amino acids. V was clipped by 7 bases and J by 4 bases, with 13 bases between them. CDR1 is MDHEN, CDR2 SYDVKM, per germline. The CDR3 nucleotides are TGTGCCAGCACCATGGAGCCGGGCACTGAAGCTTTCTTT. Translation: CASTMEPGTEAFF.

V usage is TRBV9 and J usage is TRBJ2-1; D may be TRBD2 (6 bases). The CDR3 runs 15 residues. Germline V gene data show CDR1 as SGDLS and CDR2 as YYNGEE. Trimming took 2 bases from V and 0 from J, leaving 9 bases between them. The CDR3 region is CASSVSGVSYNEQFF. CDR3 coding DNA: TGTGCCAGCAGCGTTAGCGGAGTCTCCTACAATGAGCAGTTCTTC.

This chain links TRBV9 with TRBJ2-1; TRBD2 matches at 7 bases. The CDR3 spans 17 residues. V was pared by 6 bases and J by 6 bases, with 18 bases of the junction left unmatched. CDR1 is SGDLS and CDR2 is YYNGEE in the germline V gene. CDR3 loop: CASTPLGGTSATNEQFF. CDR3 coding DNA: TGTGCCAGCACCCCCTTGGGGGGGACTTCGGCCACCAATGAGCAGTTCTTC.

This chain links TRBV7-9 with TRBJ1-1; possible D gene TRBD1, 5 bases. Germline CDR1 SEHNR, CDR2 FQNEAQ (reference sequence). V was pared by 0 bases and J by 4 bases, with 9 bases between. The CDR3 length is 14 residues. The CDR3 loop is CASSLAGLGTEAFF. The DNA of the CDR3 is TGTGCCAGCAGCTTAGCGGGGCTGGGCACTGAAGCTTTCTTT.

This clone has only one observation. CDR3 sequence: CASSQDRPGGWTEAFF. CDR3 bases: TGTGCCAGCAGCCAAGATCGTCCGGGGGGTTGGACTGAAGCTTTCTTT. The J gene is TRBJ1-1, the V gene TRBV3-1 (or the pseudogene TRBV3-2); perhaps TRBD1 as D (5 bases). CDR3 size: 16 residues. CDR1 is LGHDT and CDR2 is YNNKEL in the germline V gene (reference sequence). Trimming cost V 0 bases and J 5 bases, with 16 bases left between them.

For the CDR3, the DNA is TGTGCCAGCAGTTCCCGGACAGGGAGATACGAGCAGTACTTC. Translation gives CASSSRTGRYEQYF. The chain uses TRBV6-2 or TRBV6-3 and TRBJ2-7; 8 bases line up with TRBD1. The germline V gene has CDR1 MNHEY and CDR2 SVGEGT. The CDR3 length is 14 residues. J lost 4 bases, V lost 4 bases, and 6 bases had no gene match.

The J gene is TRBJ1-2, the V gene TRBV19; D not resolved. Germline V gene data show CDR1 as LNHDA and CDR2 as SQIVND (reference sequence). Trimming pared 4 bases from V and 6 bases from J, leaving 15 bases between. The CDR3 covers 14 residues. CDR3 amino acids: CASSRNGGVDGYTF. Written as DNA, the CDR3 is TGTGCCAGTAGTAGAAATGGAGGCGTCGATGGCTACACCTTC.

This chain uses TRBV11-2 with TRBJ2-1; tentatively, D is TRBD2 (6 bases). The length of the CDR3 is 14 residues. Germline V CDR1 and CDR2: SGHAT, FQNNGV. Trimming left V 6 bases short and J 5 bases short, with 14 bases between. CDR3 region: CASRSGPGDNEQFF. The CDR3 DNA follows: TGTGCCAGCAGATCTGGGCCGGGGGACAATGAGCAGTTCTTC.

The chain carries TRBV2 and TRBJ1-1; 7 bases are a match to TRBD1. The CDR3 contains 13 residues. Per the germline V gene, CDR1 is SNHLY and CDR2 is FYNNEI. V shed 11 bases and J 1 base; nucleotides not matched to a gene: 7. CDR3 nucleotides: TGTGCCGGCCACAGGGGCGGGAACACTGAAGCTTTCTTT. It specifies CAGHRGGNTEAFF.

This clone turned up a few times. V and J are TRBV2 and TRBJ1-2; TRBD1 might be the D (5 bases). Trimming took 2 bases from V and 4 from J, leaving 14 bases between them. The CDR3 contains 15 residues. The germline CDR1 and CDR2 sequences are SNHLY and FYNNEI. The CDR3 sequence is CASSERKETGYGYTF. The CDR3, as DNA: TGTGCCAGCAGTGAAAGGAAGGAAACAGGCTATGGCTACACCTTC.

This clone was observed a single time. The rearrangement links TRBV5-4 to TRBJ1-1; D is undetermined. The V and J ends lost 1 base and 1 base respectively, with 23 bases between them. CDR3 length equals 19 residues. Germline lookup yields CDR1 SGHNT and CDR2 YYREEE (reference sequence). CDR3 in amino acids: CASSLYRSLGGTSNTEAFF. CDR3 DNA: TGTGCCAGCAGCTTGTATCGATCCCTAGGCGGAACCTCGAACACTGAAGCTTTCTTT.